Shown below are 5 T cell receptor beta chains from a single sample sequenced in a study of OX40 agonist ivuxolimab in advanced cancers. Clones were read by immunoSEQ multiplex PCR, and TCRdb kept only the in-frame ones, dropping some. Among tens of thousands of clones listed, 85% were seen once. This sample comprised CD4+ or CD8+ T cells sorted from blood, obtained in a trial of the OX40 agonist ivuxolimab. These receptors were collected from an adult with an advanced solid tumor such as melanoma, head and neck, liver or kidney cancer.

The CDR3 is CASSPAGGPRGDYEQYF. In nucleotides, the CDR3 is TGTGCCAGTAGCCCGGCGGGAGGTCCGCGAGGAGACTACGAGCAGTACTTC. The V call is TRBV19, the J call TRBJ2-5; 8 bases line up with TRBD2. The better agreement between TRBJ2-7 and the DNA end casts doubt on the J call. CDR3 length equals 17 residues. In germline, CDR1 is LNHDA, CDR2 SQIVND (reference sequence).

The chain combines TRBV7-9 with TRBJ2-5; TRBD1 matches at 7 bases. This CDR3 spans 15 amino acids. Germline assignment: CDR1 SEHNR and CDR2 FQNEAQ (reference sequence). With V trimmed by 3 bases and J by 3 bases, 7 bases remained unmatched. CDR3 sequence reads: CASSFSTTGKETQYF. For the CDR3, the DNA is TGTGCCAGCAGCTTTAGTACGACAGGGAAAGAGACCCAGTACTTC. The entire variable domain, with the rest obtained from reference TRBV7-9 and TRBJ2-5, is as follows: DTGVSQNPRHKITKRGQNVTFRCDPISEHNRLYWYRQTLGQGPEFLTYFQNEAQLEKSRLLSDRFSAERPKGSFSTLEIQRTEQGDSAMYLCASSFSTTGKETQYFGPGTRLLVL.

The rearrangement uses TRBV5-8 and TRBJ1-2, with D perhaps TRBD1 (5 bases). The CDR3 spans 14 residues. V shed 0 bases and J shed 1 base, with 7 bases lying between them. CDR1 and CDR2 (germline): SGHTS, YDEGEE. This CDR3 is CASSLGQGNYGYTF. The CDR3 DNA follows: TGTGCCAGCAGCTTGGGCCAGGGTAACTATGGCTACACCTTC.

This clone was seen only a few times. The chain uses TRBV2 and TRBJ1-5; D unresolved. Deletions cut 6 bases from V and 3 bases from J, with 18 bases between. The length of the CDR3 is 16 residues. Germline V gene sequence: CDR1 SNHLY, CDR2 FYNNEI. The CDR3 loop reads CASSLRQPPSNQPQHF. In DNA, the CDR3 is TGTGCCAGCAGCCTTCGGCAGCCACCTTCCAATCAGCCCCAGCATTTT.

The chain carries TRBV11-3 and TRBJ2-1, with a weak D call TRBD2 (5 bases). Germline-derived CDR1 and CDR2 are SGHNT and YENEEA. The CDR3 runs 13 residues. V was trimmed by 2 bases and J by 7 bases, leaving 9 bases between them. This CDR3 reads CASSLTRGNEQFF. The DNA for the CDR3 is TGTGCCAGCAGCTTAACTCGGGGAAATGAGCAGTTCTTC.